The source of this T cell receptor beta chain is a study of blood T cells in healthy people across ages. Together with a sample-barcoded 5' primer, a J-beta primer mix was included in a second PCR lasting roughly 6 to 12 cycles. TCRdb processed the 5' RACE reads anew with MiXCR; each CDR3 protein has one entry. The sample includes around 1,500,000 distinct CDR3 sequences, approximately 40% of them seen just once. The CDR3 runs to 16 residues. Trimming pared 3 bases from V and 1 base from J, leaving 15 bases between. Germline V gives CDR1 LGHDT, CDR2 YNNKEL (reference sequence). The chain recombines TRBV3-1 with TRBJ1-1; possible D gene TRBD1, 5 bases. This TCR was sampled from a woman between 18 and 29 years old in good health. The specimen sequenced was blood. The CDR3 DNA sequence: TGTGCCAGCAGCCAGGGTGGGGGACGCCCGAACACTGAAGCTTTCTTT. It translates to CASSQGGGRPNTEAFF.